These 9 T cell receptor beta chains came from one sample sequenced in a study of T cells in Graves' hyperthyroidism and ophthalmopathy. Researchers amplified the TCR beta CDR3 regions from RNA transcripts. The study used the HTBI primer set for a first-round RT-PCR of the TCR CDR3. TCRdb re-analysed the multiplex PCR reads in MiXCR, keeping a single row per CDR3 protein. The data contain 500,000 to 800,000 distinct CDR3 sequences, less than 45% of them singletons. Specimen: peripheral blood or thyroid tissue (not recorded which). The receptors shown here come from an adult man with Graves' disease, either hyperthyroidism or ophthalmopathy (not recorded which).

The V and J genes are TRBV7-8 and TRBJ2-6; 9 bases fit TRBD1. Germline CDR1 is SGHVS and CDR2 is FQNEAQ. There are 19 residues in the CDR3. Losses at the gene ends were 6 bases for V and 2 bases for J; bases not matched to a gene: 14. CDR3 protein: CASSEVDRGWGAGANVLTF. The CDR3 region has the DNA TGTGCCAGCAGTGAGGTCGACAGGGGGTGGGGTGCTGGGGCCAACGTCCTGACTTTC. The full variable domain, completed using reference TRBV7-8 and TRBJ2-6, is GAGVSQSPRYKVAKRGQDVALRCDPISGHVSLFWYQQALGQGPEFLTYFQNEAQLDKSGLPSDRFFAERPEGSVSTLKIQRTQQEDSAVYLCASSEVDRGWGAGANVLTFGAGSRLTVL.

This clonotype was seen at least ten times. The CDR3 coding sequence is TGCAGTGCTAGAGGTGAGGGGGGTGAGTCACCCCTCCACTTT. Protein sequence: CSARGEGGESPLHF. The rearrangement uses TRBV20-1 and TRBJ1-6; perhaps TRBD1 as D (6 bases). The V end was cut by 1 base, the J end by 10 bases, with 14 bases between. Germline CDR1 DFQATT, CDR2 SNEGSKA (reference sequence). The CDR3 has 14 residues.

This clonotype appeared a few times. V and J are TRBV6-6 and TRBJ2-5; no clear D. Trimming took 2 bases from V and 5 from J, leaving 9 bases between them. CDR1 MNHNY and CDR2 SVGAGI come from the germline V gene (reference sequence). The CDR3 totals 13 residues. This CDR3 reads CASSYLGLETQYF. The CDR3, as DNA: TGTGCCAGCAGTTACCTGGGCTTGGAGACCCAGTACTTC.

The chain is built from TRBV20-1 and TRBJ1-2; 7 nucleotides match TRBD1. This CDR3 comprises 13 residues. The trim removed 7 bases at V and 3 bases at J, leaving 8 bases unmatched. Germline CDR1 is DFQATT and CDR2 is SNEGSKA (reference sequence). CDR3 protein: CSESTGRYYGYTF. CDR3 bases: TGCAGTGAATCGACAGGGCGATACTATGGCTACACCTTC.

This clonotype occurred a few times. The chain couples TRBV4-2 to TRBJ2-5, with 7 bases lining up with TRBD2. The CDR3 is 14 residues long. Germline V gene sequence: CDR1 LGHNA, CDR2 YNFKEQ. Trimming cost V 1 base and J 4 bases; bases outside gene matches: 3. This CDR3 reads CASSQGGEGETQYF. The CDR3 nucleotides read TGTGCCAGCAGCCAAGGTGGGGAGGGAGAGACCCAGTACTTC.

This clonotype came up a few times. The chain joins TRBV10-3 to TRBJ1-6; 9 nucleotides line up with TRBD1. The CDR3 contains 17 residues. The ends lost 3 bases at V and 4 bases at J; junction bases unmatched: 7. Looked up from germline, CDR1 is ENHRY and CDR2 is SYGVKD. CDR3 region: CAISDPGQGSYNSPLHF. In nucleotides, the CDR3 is TGTGCCATCAGTGATCCGGGACAGGGATCTTATAATTCACCCCTCCACTTT.

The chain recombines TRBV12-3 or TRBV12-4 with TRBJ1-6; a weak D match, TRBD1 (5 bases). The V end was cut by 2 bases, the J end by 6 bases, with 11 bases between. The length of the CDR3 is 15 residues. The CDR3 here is CASSLISGGNSPLHF. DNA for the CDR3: TGTGCCAGCAGTTTAATCTCCGGGGGTAATTCACCCCTCCACTTT.

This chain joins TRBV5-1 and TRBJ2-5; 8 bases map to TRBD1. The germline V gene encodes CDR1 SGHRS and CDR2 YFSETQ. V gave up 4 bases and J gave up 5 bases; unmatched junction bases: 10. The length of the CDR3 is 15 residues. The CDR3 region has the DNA TGCGCCAGCAGCCAAGGCCGGACAGGGATGGAGACCCAGTACTTC. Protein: CASSQGRTGMETQYF.

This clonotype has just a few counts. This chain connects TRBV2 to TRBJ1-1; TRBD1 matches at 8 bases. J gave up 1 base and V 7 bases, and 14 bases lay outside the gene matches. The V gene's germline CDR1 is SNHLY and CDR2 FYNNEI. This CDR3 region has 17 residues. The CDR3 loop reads CASKSGRGRVGNTEAFF. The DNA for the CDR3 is TGTGCCAGCAAATCGGGCAGGGGGCGCGTGGGGAACACTGAAGCTTTCTTT.